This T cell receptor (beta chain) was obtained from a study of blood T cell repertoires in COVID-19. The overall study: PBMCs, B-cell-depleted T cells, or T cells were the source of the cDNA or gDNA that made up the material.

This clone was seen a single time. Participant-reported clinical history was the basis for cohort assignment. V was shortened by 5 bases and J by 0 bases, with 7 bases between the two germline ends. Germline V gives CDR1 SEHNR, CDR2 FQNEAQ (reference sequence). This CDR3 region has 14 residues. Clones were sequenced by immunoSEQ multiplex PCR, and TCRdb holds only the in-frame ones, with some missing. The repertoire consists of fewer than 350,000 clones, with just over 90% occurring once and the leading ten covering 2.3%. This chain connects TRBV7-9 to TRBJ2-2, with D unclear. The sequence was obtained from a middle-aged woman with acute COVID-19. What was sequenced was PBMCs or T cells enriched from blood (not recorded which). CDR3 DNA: TGTGCCAGCAGCCTACCAACGAACACCGGGGAGCTGTTTTTT. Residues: CASSLPTNTGELFF.